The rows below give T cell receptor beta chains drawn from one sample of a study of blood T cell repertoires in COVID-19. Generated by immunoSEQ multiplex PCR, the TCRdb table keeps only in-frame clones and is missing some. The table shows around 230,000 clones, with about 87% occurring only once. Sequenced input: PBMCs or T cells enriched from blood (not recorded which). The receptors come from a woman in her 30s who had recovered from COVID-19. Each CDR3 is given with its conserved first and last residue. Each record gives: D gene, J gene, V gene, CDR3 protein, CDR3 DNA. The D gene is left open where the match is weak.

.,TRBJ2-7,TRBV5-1,CASSLLGTTYEQYF,TGCGCCAGCAGCTTGCTTGGGACAACCTACGAGCAGTACTTC
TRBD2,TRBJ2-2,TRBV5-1,CASSFQRGFVGELFF,TGCGCCAGCAGCTTCCAGCGGGGGTTTGTCGGGGAGCTGTTTTTT
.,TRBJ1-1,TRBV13,CASSSRTATNTEAFF,TGTGCCAGCAGCTCCCGGACAGCGACGAACACTGAAGCTTTCTTT
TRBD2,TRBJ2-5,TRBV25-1,CASSEWEGRATQYF,TGTGCCAGCAGTGAATGGGAGGGACGGGCGACCCAGTACTTC
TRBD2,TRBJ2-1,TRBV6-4,CASSVLAGGYNEQFF,TGTGCCAGCAGTGTCCTAGCGGGGGGGTACAATGAGCAGTTCTTC
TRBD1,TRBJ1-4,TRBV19,CASSMRQGATNEKLFF,TGTGCCAGTAGTATGAGGCAGGGGGCAACTAATGAAAAACTGTTTTTT
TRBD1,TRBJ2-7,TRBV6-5,CASSPWDRSSYEQYF,TGTGCCAGCAGTCCCTGGGACAGGTCCTCCTACGAGCAGTACTTC
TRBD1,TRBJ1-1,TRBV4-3,CASSRDRVNTEAFF,TGCGCCAGCAGTCGGGACAGGGTGAACACTGAAGCTTTCTTT
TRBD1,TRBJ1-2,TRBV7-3,CASSLGQVYGYTF,TGTGCCAGCAGCTTGGGACAGGTTTATGGCTACACCTTC
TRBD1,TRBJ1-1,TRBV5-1,CASSAGQGGTEAFF,TGCGCCAGCAGCGCGGGACAGGGTGGAACTGAAGCTTTCTTT
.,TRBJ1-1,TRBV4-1,CASSQGGNTEAFF,TGCGCCAGCAGCCAAGGCGGGAACACTGAAGCTTTCTTT